This entry concerns a single TCR beta chain. Original analysis: The assay estimated nucleated cells by amplifying reference gene primers. Sequenced by immunoSEQ multiplex PCR; TCRdb stores in-frame clones only, minus some. D and trimming were read from the DNA, whereas the V and J calls and clone size are those reported in that table. The sample lists about 140,000 clones, around 88% occurring once. These data originate in a study of blood T cell repertoires in COVID-19. On the study more broadly: Italy, Spain and the United States were the sources of the convalescent and acute COVID-19 samples. T cells, B-cell-depleted T cells, or PBMCs provided the cDNA or gDNA that served as material.

Trimming took off 5 bases at V and 1 base at J, with 10 bases between the two ends. Looked up from germline, CDR1 is SGHTA and CDR2 is FQGNSA. The CDR3 runs 14 residues. The chain couples TRBV7-2 to TRBJ2-3; no clear D gene. The sequenced material came from peripheral blood. This TCR was recovered from a woman in her fifties or sixties with acute or convalescent COVID-19. CDR3 nucleotide sequence: TGTGCCAGCAGCCCACTACGGCGCACAGATACGCAGTATTTT. It codes for CASSPLRRTDTQYF.